These 26 T cell receptor beta chains were all obtained from the same sample, sequenced in a study of blood T cell repertoires in COVID-19. Generated by immunoSEQ multiplex PCR, the TCRdb table keeps only in-frame clones and is missing some. Of approximately 100,000 clones in the sample, 85% were seen once. Sequencing input: peripheral blood. The receptors here all came from an elderly man with acute or convalescent COVID-19.

The chain employs TRBV5-4 and TRBJ2-1; 8 bases agree with TRBD2. Germline assignment: CDR1 SGHNT and CDR2 YYREEE (reference sequence). V dropped 5 bases and J dropped 1; count of bases not matched to a gene: 5. CDR3 length: 15 amino acids. The CDR3 here is CASRSGGPSYNEQFF. CDR3 nucleotide sequence: TGTGCCAGCAGATCGGGGGGGCCTTCCTACAATGAGCAGTTCTTC.

The rearrangement uses TRBV11-2 and TRBJ2-7; 7 positions agree with TRBD1. The V and J ends lost 1 base and 12 bases, in that order; junction bases with no gene match: 9. The CDR3 is 13 residues long. The germline CDR1 and CDR2 sequences are SGHAT and FQNNGV. This CDR3 is CASSLGGQLFMYF. Written as DNA, the CDR3 is TGTGCCAGCAGCTTAGGGGGACAGTTATTTATGTACTTC. The full variable domain, with the rest looked up from reference TRBV11-2 and TRBJ2-7, is EAGVAQSPRYKIIEKRQSVAFWCNPISGHATLYWYQQILGQGPKLLIQFQNNGVVDDSQLPKDRFSAERLKGVDSTLKIQPAKLEDSAVYLCASSLGGQLFMYFGPGTRLTVT.

The genes are TRBV5-1 and TRBJ2-3, with TRBD2 identical over 12 bases. The CDR3 is 15 amino acids. Germline-derived CDR1 and CDR2 are SGHRS and YFSETQ. The junction had 2 bases not matched to a gene; V was cut back by 6 bases and J by 0 bases. CDR3 region: CASNGLAGSTDTQYF. In DNA form, the CDR3 reads TGCGCCAGCAACGGACTAGCGGGAAGCACAGATACGCAGTATTTT.

The rearrangement joins TRBV2 to TRBJ2-7; D perhaps matches TRBD1 (6 bases). The CDR3 is made up of 12 amino acids. The V end was cut by 6 bases, the J end by 4 bases, with 10 bases between. Germline V CDR1 and CDR2: SNHLY, FYNNEI. The DNA of the CDR3 is TGTGCCAGCAGGACGGACAGTTACGAGCAGTACTTC. It codes for CASRTDSYEQYF.

This clone appeared a few times. The chain links TRBV4-2 to TRBJ2-7; D is uncertain. Germline V gene lookup returns CDR1 LGHNA and CDR2 YNFKEQ. The V end lost 0 bases, the J end lost 1 base, and 7 bases lay between the germline ends. The CDR3 totals 14 residues. CDR3 coding DNA: TGTGCCAGCAGCCAAGATCGCAGTTCCTACGAGCAGTACTTC. Its translation: CASSQDRSSYEQYF.

The genes are TRBV27 and TRBJ1-5; D may be TRBD1 (5 bases). V dropped 2 bases and J dropped 1 base, with 12 bases sitting between them. CDR1 MNHEY and CDR2 SMNVEV come from the germline V gene (reference sequence). The CDR3 sequence is 16 residues long. CDR3: CASSLRQGRSNQPQHF. The CDR3 coding sequence is TGTGCCAGCAGTTTACGTCAGGGTAGGAGCAATCAGCCCCAGCATTTT.

The V call is TRBV6-2 or TRBV6-3, the J call TRBJ2-3; the match to TRBD2 covers 10 bases. Unmatched junction bases numbered 3, after V lost 4 bases and J lost 2 bases. This CDR3 has 15 amino acids. CDR1 MNHEY and CDR2 SVGEGT come from the germline V gene. The CDR3 DNA follows: TGTGCCAGCAGTTTGACTAGCGGGTTCACAGATACGCAGTATTTT. Its protein product is CASSLTSGFTDTQYF.

This clone has more than one count but fewer than ten. The chain carries TRBV5-1 and TRBJ2-3, with 8 nucleotides matching TRBD2. Per germline, CDR1 SGHRS and CDR2 YFSETQ. The ends lost 3 bases at V and 1 base at J; junction bases unmatched: 4. The CDR3 runs 15 residues. The CDR3 reads CASSSGGSRTDTQYF. The CDR3 nucleotides are TGCGCCAGCAGCTCGGGGGGGTCTCGCACAGATACGCAGTATTTT.

This clone has a single count. The V call is TRBV24-1, the J call TRBJ2-2, with 10 bases identical to TRBD1. V lost 7 bases and J lost 5; bases outside the gene matches: 3. The CDR3 runs to 14 residues. Germline V CDR1 and CDR2: KGHDR, SFDVKD. CDR3 in amino acids: CATRGQGVTGELFF. The CDR3 bases are TGTGCCACCAGAGGACAGGGGGTTACCGGGGAGCTGTTTTTT.

The chain is built from TRBV19 and TRBJ2-1; 12 nucleotides align to TRBD2. Germline V gene sequence: CDR1 LNHDA, CDR2 SQIVND (reference sequence). V shed 3 bases and J 8 bases; nucleotides not matched to a gene: 5. This CDR3 is 15 amino acids long. The CDR3 spells CASSIVTSGSDEQFF. The DNA of the CDR3 is TGTGCCAGTAGTATTGTGACTAGCGGGAGTGATGAGCAGTTCTTC.

The J gene is TRBJ2-5, the V gene TRBV28; perhaps TRBD1 as D (7 bases). The CDR3 runs to 12 residues. Trimming removed 10 bases from V and 5 bases from J, with 14 bases in between. Per germline, CDR1 MDHEN and CDR2 SYDVKM. The CDR3 bases are TGTGCCACCGTGACAGGGAGGGAGACCCAGTACTTC. This encodes CATVTGRETQYF.

On this clone: The junction and the germline gene differ at one end; a read error may be behind it. The V and J genes are TRBV7-7 and TRBJ2-5, with 9 nucleotides matching TRBD2. The CDR3 has 18 amino acids. The germline V gene has CDR1 SSHAT and CDR2 FNYEAQ (reference sequence). CDR3 loop: CASSSPPGTSRFQETQYF. The CDR3 DNA follows: TGTGCTAGCAGCTCCCCTCCCGGGACTAGCCGGTTCCAAGAGACCCAGTACTTC. Based on the CDR3 plus reference TRBV7-7 and TRBJ2-5, the full variable domain is GAGVSQSPRYKVTKRGQDVTLRCDPISSHATLYWYQQALGQGPEFLTYFNYEAQPDKSGLPSDRFSAERPEGSISTLTIQRTEQRDSAMYRCASSSPPGTSRFQETQYFGPGTRLLVL.

CDR3 region: CASSPRQRQYF. CDR3 nucleotides: TGTGCCAGCAGTCCCAGACAACGGCAGTACTTC. V gene TRBV25-1 combines with J gene TRBJ2-7; D is ambiguous. Trimming cost V 5 bases and J 9 bases, with 11 bases left between them. Germline values: CDR1 MGHDK, CDR2 SYGVNS. The length of the CDR3 is 11 residues.

This rearrangement joins TRBV6-4 to TRBJ2-5, with TRBD2 matching over 8 bases. Germline lookup yields CDR1 MRHNA and CDR2 SNTAGT. The CDR3 spans 14 residues. Trimming removed 6 bases from V and 5 bases from J; junction bases left unmatched: 8. The CDR3 bases are TGTGCCAGCAGCGACGGACTAGCCCGGGAGACCCAGTACTTC. This gives the protein CASSDGLARETQYF.

This clone was detected once. The J gene is TRBJ2-3, the V gene TRBV28; D is unresolved. The germline V and J ends were trimmed by 6 bases and 3 bases, with 7 bases remaining between them. CDR1 MDHEN and CDR2 SYDVKM come from the germline V gene. The CDR3 is 12 residues long. The CDR3: CASRTQTDTQYF. In nucleotides, the CDR3 is TGTGCCAGCAGGACTCAAACAGATACGCAGTATTTT.

V usage is TRBV7-9 and J usage is TRBJ2-1; D is perhaps TRBD2 (5 bases). The V gene's germline CDR1 is SEHNR and CDR2 FQNEAQ (reference sequence). V lost 5 bases and J lost 8, with 13 bases in between. The CDR3 is 13 amino acids. The CDR3 DNA is TGTGCCAGCAGCCGTTTCGTGGGAGATGAGCAGTTCTTC. Translation gives CASSRFVGDEQFF.

The gene calls are TRBV6-4 and TRBJ2-2, with 8 bases fitting TRBD2. CDR3 length: 17 amino acids. From germline, CDR1 is MRHNA and CDR2 SNTAGT. Trimming took 6 bases from V and 0 from J; bases not matched to a gene: 9. The CDR3 bases are TGTGCCAGCAGACCTACCGCGGGGGGTGCGAACACCGGGGAGCTGTTTTTT. Its protein is CASRPTAGGANTGELFF.

The chain recombines TRBV9 with TRBJ1-6, with D perhaps TRBD1 (6 bases). The CDR3 sequence is 17 residues long. The germline V and J ends were trimmed by 0 bases and 0 bases, with 10 bases remaining between them. CDR1 is SGDLS and CDR2 is YYNGEE in the germline V gene. The chain's CDR3 is CASSVEGDNSYNSPLHF. The CDR3 nucleotides are TGTGCCAGCAGCGTAGAGGGGGATAACTCCTATAATTCACCCCTCCACTTT.

The gene calls are TRBV27 and TRBJ2-7; TRBD2 might be the D (5 bases). V was clipped by 2 bases and J by 5 bases, with 16 bases between them. The CDR3 is made up of 15 amino acids. The germline gives CDR1 MNHEY, CDR2 SMNVEV (reference sequence). The CDR3 reads CASSLRRQEGHEQYF. CDR3 DNA: TGTGCCAGCAGTTTACGTAGGCAAGAGGGCCACGAGCAGTACTTC.

A single count supports this clone. The CDR3 DNA sequence: TGTGCCAGCACAACCCCTTTGGGAGCGTCCGAGCAGTACTTC. Translating it yields CASTTPLGASEQYF. V usage is TRBV2 and J usage is TRBJ2-7; the D gene is possibly TRBD2 (5 bases). This CDR3 has 14 amino acids. Per germline, CDR1 SNHLY and CDR2 FYNNEI. V lost 7 bases and J lost 6, with 19 bases in between.

The chain couples TRBV6-5 to TRBJ2-5; D is undetermined. V lost 6 bases to trimming and J lost 1 base, with 9 bases between them. This CDR3 region has 13 residues. CDR1 and CDR2 from the germline V gene are MNHEY and SVGAGI. DNA for the CDR3: TGTGCCAGCAGCTGGAGCTCCCAAGAGACCCAGTACTTC. This codes for CASSWSSQETQYF.

The rearrangement joins TRBV25-1 to TRBJ2-5, with TRBD1 matching over 9 bases. With V trimmed by 4 bases and J by 5 bases, 8 bases remained unmatched. The CDR3 covers 15 residues. In germline, CDR1 is MGHDK, CDR2 SYGVNS. The CDR3: CASSVAGQGQETQYF. For the CDR3, the DNA is TGTGCCAGCAGTGTTGCGGGACAGGGACAGGAGACCCAGTACTTC.

This clone was counted only a few times. CDR3 protein: CASSKGAPTNEKLFF. The CDR3 DNA is TGTGCCAGCAGTAAGGGGGCTCCAACTAATGAAAAACTGTTTTTT. The chain is built from TRBV27 and TRBJ1-4; 7 bases match TRBD1. This CDR3 comprises 15 residues. J was trimmed by 0 bases and V by 5 bases; bases with no gene match: 3. Germline V gives CDR1 MNHEY, CDR2 SMNVEV (reference sequence).

The rearrangement uses TRBV5-1 and TRBJ1-1; D is undetermined. Germline V CDR1 and CDR2: SGHRS, YFSETQ. The CDR3 is 14 residues long. The V and J ends lost 2 bases and 2 bases respectively, with 10 bases between them. CDR3 DNA sequence: TGCGCCAGCAGCTTACAGTCTATTAACACTGAAGCTTTCTTT. It encodes CASSLQSINTEAFF.

The rearrangement joins TRBV18 to TRBJ2-7; D remains ambiguous. This CDR3 spans 14 amino acids. V lost 0 bases and J 3 bases, leaving 9 bases between the germline ends. Germline loops: CDR1 KGHSH, CDR2 LQKENI. CDR3 in DNA: TGTGCCAGCTCACCACCAGATACACGCTACGAGCAGTACTTC. The encoded protein is CASSPPDTRYEQYF.

This clone occurred a few times. The CDR3 sequence is CASSDRGVNQPQHF. The DNA for the CDR3 is TGTGCCAGCAGTGACAGGGGAGTCAATCAGCCCCAGCATTTT. The rearrangement links TRBV25-1 to TRBJ1-5; possible D gene TRBD1, 6 bases. The CDR3 has 14 residues. Trimming pared 3 bases from V and 3 bases from J, leaving 9 bases between. The germline gives CDR1 MGHDK, CDR2 SYGVNS.